The source of this T cell receptor beta chain is a study of T cells in localized non-small cell lung cancer. The study, taken as a whole, reports: Uninvolved adjacent lung had higher T cell clonality than tumor and all other tissues. Greater blood T cell density accompanied longer overall survival. Researchers found a median around 50 of the top 100 tumor clones in adjacent lung.

With 3 bases removed from V and 0 bases from J, the gap between germline ends came to 7 bases. The CDR3 is 14 residues long. The germline gives CDR1 SGDLS, CDR2 YYNGEE. The method was immunoSEQ multiplex PCR; TCRdb's version includes in-frame clones alone and lacks a portion of them. This table has some 30,000 clones, about 90% appearing once. With regard to this clone: The antigen is not known.

The J gene is TRBJ1-3, the V gene TRBV9; no reliable D call. The starting material was PBMCs, obtained before any cancer treatment. This TCR was recovered from a man aged 40-75 years with stage II lung adenocarcinoma. The CDR3 DNA reads TGTGCCAGCAGCGGCCAGAGCTCTGGAAACACCATATATTTT. Translating gives CASSGQSSGNTIYF.